This T cell receptor beta chain was observed in a study of CXCR3-negative and CXCR3-positive naive CD8 T cells. Germline-derived CDR1 and CDR2 are LNHDA and SQIVND (reference sequence). The CDR3 length is 11 residues. Concerning this clonotype: Its target is unknown.

All TRB cDNA libraries came from 5' RACE performed with UMI labels. TCRdb re-analyzed the 5' RACE reads; it lists each CDR3 protein once, without DNA. Across around 130,000 distinct CDR3 sequences, the top ten clones capture around 0.62% of the sample. Researchers sorted roughly 310,000 cells of each CD8+ T cell subset in triplicate. Those CD8+ T cells considered naive were CD45RO-CCR7+CD27+CD95-. Study findings and constraints: Similarly elevated diversity marked both naive subsets, with memory CD8+ cells showing far lower diversity. When CXCR3-positive naive cells were set against CXCR3-negative naive cells, the former had more hydrophobic TRB CDR3s. With respect to TRBV-TRBJ usage, naive CXCR3-negative and CXCR3-positive cells were similar; memory differed.

V gene TRBV19 combines with J gene TRBJ2-5; there is no DNA to check the TCRdb D call of TRBD1. The TCR sequence derives from a human donor in good health. Some clones in this sample may be carry-over from other donors' samples. Sequenced sample: naive CXCR3+ CD8+ T cells from blood. Subset reported: CD45RO-CCR7+CD27+CD95- naive CD8+ T cells expressing CXCR3 (TNR3+). The CDR3 sequence: CAETGEETQYF.